Detailed here is one TCR beta chain. The CDR3 sequence is 14 residues long. V was pared by 4 bases and J by 2 bases, with 4 bases of the junction left unmatched. Looked up from germline, CDR1 is SEHNR and CDR2 is FQNEAQ (reference sequence). This sample is drawn from a study of early T cells in non-severe SARS-CoV-2 infection. Study context: Unsorted whole-blood RNA was sequenced in bulk, leaving chains unpaired.

Individual cDNA molecules received unique molecular identifiers. TCRdb re-called the 5' RACE reads with MiXCR, one entry per CDR3 protein. This sample has approximately 56,000 distinct CDR3 sequences, with 9% to 9.5% found just once. The clonotype originates from an adult who was a healthcare worker with PCR-confirmed SARS-CoV-2 infection or an uninfected control (not recorded which). V gene TRBV7-9 combines with J gene TRBJ2-7; the match to TRBD1 covers 8 bases. Sequenced sample: whole blood. The CDR3 DNA follows: TGTGCCAGCAGCTCCCGACAGGGGCCCTACGAGCAGTACTTC. Translated, it gives CASSSRQGPYEQYF.